This paragraph covers one T cell receptor beta chain sequence. Authors' data handling: How many nucleated cells were present was estimated from reference gene primer amplification. Measured with immunoSEQ multiplex PCR; TCRdb has only the in-frame clones, and not every one. The V and J calls and clone size were taken over from that table, and D and trimming were inferred from the DNA. The profile covers fewer than 350,000 clones, with around 89% appearing a single time and 8% to 10% taken by the ten largest. This entry is derived from a study of blood T cell repertoires in COVID-19. About the research overall: From the United States, Italy and Spain came samples of acute and convalescent COVID-19.

The sequence came from a woman aged 40 to 49 who had recovered from COVID-19. Sequenced input: PBMCs or T cells enriched from blood (not recorded which).

The CDR3 bases are TGTGCCAGCAGCTTAGGCCGCCGGACAGGGGCCTCAAATAGCAATCAGCCCCAGCATTTT. The encoded protein is CASSLGRRTGASNSNQPQHF. The V gene is TRBV7-8, the J gene TRBJ1-5; TRBD1 agrees at 9 bases. CDR3 length: 20 residues. With V trimmed by 1 base and J by 0 bases, 13 bases remained unmatched. Germline values: CDR1 SGHVS, CDR2 FQNEAQ.